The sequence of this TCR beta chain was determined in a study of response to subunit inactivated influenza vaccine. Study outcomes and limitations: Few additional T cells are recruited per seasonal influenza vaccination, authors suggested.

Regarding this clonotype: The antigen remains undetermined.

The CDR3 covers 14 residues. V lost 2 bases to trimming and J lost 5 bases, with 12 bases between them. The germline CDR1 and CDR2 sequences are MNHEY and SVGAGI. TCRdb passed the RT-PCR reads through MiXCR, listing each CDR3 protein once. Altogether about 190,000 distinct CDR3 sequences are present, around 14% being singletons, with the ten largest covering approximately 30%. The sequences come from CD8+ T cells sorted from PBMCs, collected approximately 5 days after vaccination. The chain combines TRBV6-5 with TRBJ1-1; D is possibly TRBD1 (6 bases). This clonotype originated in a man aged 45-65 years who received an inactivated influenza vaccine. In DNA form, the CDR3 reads TGTGCCAGCAGTTACCAAACAGGGAGTACTGAAGCTTTCTTT. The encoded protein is CASSYQTGSTEAFF.